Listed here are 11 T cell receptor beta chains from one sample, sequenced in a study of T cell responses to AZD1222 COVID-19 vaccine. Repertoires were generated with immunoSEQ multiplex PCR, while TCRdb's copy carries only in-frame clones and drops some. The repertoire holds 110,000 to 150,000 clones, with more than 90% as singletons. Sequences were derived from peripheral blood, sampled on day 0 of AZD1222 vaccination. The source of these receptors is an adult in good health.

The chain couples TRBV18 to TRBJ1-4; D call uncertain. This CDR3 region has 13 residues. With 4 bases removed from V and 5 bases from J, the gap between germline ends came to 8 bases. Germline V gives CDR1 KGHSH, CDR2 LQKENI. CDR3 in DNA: TGTGCCAGCTCACGCAAAAACAATGAAAAACTGTTTTTT. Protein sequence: CASSRKNNEKLFF.

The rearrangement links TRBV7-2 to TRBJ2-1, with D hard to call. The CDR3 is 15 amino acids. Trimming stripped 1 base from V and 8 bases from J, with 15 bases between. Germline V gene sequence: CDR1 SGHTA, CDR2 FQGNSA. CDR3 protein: CASSLGTLKADEQFF. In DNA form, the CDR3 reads TGTGCCAGCAGCTTAGGGACCCTGAAAGCAGATGAGCAGTTCTTC. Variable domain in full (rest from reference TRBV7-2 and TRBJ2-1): GAGVSQSPSNKVTEKGKDVELRCDPISGHTALYWYRQSLGQGLEFLIYFQGNSAPDKSGLPSDRFSAERTGGSVSTLTIQRTQQEDSAVYLCASSLGTLKADEQFFGPGTRLTVL.

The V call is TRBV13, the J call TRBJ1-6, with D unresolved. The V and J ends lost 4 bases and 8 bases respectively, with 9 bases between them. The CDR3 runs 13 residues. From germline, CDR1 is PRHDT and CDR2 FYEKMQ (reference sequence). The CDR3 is CASSSHLDSPLHF. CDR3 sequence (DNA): TGTGCCAGCAGCTCCCATTTAGATTCACCCCTCCACTTT.

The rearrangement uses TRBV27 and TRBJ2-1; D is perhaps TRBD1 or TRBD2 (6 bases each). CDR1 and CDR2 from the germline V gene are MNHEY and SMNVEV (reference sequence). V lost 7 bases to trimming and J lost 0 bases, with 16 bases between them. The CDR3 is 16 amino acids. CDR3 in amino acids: CASTEQGLNSYNEQFF. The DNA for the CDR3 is TGTGCCAGCACCGAACAGGGACTCAACTCCTACAATGAGCAGTTCTTC.

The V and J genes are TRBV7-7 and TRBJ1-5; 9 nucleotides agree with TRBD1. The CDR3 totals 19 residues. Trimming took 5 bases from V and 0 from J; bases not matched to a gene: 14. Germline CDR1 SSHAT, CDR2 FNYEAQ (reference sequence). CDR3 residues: CASSPSDRGQKLSNQPQHF. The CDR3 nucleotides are TGTGCCAGCAGCCCTTCGGACAGGGGACAGAAACTTAGCAATCAGCCCCAGCATTTT.

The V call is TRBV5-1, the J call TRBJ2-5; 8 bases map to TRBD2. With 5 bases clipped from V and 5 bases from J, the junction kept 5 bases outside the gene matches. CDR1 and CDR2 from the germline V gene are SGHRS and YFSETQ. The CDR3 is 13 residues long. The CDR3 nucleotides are TGCGCCAGCAGTGTTAGCGGGGACGAGACCCAGTACTTC. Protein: CASSVSGDETQYF.

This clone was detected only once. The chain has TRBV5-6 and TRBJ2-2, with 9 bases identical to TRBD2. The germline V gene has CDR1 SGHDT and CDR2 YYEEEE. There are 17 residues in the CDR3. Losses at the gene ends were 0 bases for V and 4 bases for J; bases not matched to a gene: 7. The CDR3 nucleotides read TGTGCCAGCAGCTTGGCCAAAGATAGCGGGGGCACCGGGGAGCTGTTTTTT. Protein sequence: CASSLAKDSGGTGELFF.

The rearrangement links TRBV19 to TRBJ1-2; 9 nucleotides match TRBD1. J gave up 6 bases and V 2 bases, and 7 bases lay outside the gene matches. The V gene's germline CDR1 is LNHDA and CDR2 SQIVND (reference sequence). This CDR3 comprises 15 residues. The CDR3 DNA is TGTGCCAGTAGTATATTAACAGGGGGCGCGAATGGCTACACCTTC. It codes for CASSILTGGANGYTF.

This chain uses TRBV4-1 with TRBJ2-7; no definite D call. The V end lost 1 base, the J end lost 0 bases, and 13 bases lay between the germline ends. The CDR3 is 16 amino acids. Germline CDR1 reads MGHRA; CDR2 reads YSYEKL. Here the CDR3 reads CASSQGITVSSYEQYF. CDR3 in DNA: TGCGCCAGCAGCCAAGGTATAACGGTGAGCTCCTACGAGCAGTACTTC.

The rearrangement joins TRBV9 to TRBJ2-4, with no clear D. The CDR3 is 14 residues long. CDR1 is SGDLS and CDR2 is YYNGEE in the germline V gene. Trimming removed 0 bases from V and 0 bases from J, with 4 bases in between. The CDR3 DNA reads TGTGCCAGCAGCGTAGCACTAGCCAAAAACATTCAGTACTTC. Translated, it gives CASSVALAKNIQYF.

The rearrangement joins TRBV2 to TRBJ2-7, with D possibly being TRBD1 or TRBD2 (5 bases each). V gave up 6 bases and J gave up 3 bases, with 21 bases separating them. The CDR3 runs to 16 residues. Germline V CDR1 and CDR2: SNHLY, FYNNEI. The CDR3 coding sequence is TGTGCCAGCAGCCCTTCTGGGGGTAGGGCCTACTACGAGCAGTACTTC. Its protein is CASSPSGGRAYYEQYF.